This TCR beta chain was sequenced during a study of T cell responses to AZD1222 COVID-19 vaccine. Study results and limitations: At baseline, seropositivity was found in only a handful of AZD1222 recipients. Repertoires were sampled only after the peak T cell response. Reports indicate that nearly half of spike-specific TCRs are directed at unmutated variant regions. White British donors predominated, females outnumbered males, and clonal diversity was possibly underestimated.

TCRdb keeps only in-frame clones here, not all; method: immunoSEQ multiplex PCR. The repertoire includes about 140,000 clones, 85% to 90% of them detected once, and just over 5.5% sits in the top ten. This clone was found a few times. Its antigen is not identified. V lost 2 bases, J lost 3 bases, and 11 bases lay in between. The CDR3 runs 14 residues. The germline CDR1 and CDR2 sequences are MNHEY and SVGAGI. The clonotype was recovered from an adult in good health. Specimen: peripheral blood, collected on day 0 of AZD1222 vaccination. This sequence joins TRBV6-5 and TRBJ2-7; the D call may be TRBD1 or TRBD2 (6 bases each). DNA of the CDR3: TGTGCCAGCAGTTACGGGGGGCGCAGCTACGAGCAGTACTTC. It encodes CASSYGGRSYEQYF.